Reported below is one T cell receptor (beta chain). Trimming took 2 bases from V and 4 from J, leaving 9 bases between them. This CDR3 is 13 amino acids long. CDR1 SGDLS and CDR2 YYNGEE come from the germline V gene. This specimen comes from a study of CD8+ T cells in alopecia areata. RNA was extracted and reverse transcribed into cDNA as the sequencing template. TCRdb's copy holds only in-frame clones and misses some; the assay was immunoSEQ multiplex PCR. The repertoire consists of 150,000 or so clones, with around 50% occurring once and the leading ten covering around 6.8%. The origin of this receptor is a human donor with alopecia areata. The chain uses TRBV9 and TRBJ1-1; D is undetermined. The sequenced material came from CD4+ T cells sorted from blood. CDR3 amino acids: CASSVTYGTEAFF. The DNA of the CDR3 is TGTGCCAGCAGCGTTACCTACGGCACTGAAGCTTTCTTT.